This T cell receptor (beta chain) is drawn from a study of blood T cell repertoires in COVID-19. Study details: Whether acute or convalescent, the COVID-19 samples came from the United States, Italy and Spain.

Seattle's cohort entered during active infection and was followed longitudinally. Germline assignment: CDR1 SNHLY and CDR2 FYNNEI. This CDR3 contains 13 residues. With V trimmed by 6 bases and J by 5 bases, 4 bases remained unmatched. Assay used: immunoSEQ multiplex PCR; TCRdb lists only in-frame clones, some missing. Counted here are more than 95,000 clones, 90% to 95% occurring once; the ten biggest clones make up approximately 2%. This sequence was found in a man aged 45 to 65 with COVID-19, enrolled during active disease. The chain employs TRBV2 and TRBJ2-1; 7 bases fit TRBD1. The source material was peripheral blood. The CDR3: CASRWTGDNEQFF. The CDR3 coding sequence is TGTGCCAGCAGGTGGACAGGCGACAATGAGCAGTTCTTC.